Following are 9 T cell receptor beta chains from one sample sequenced in a study of a mutant IDH1 vaccine in newly diagnosed glioma. Generated by immunoSEQ multiplex PCR, the TCRdb table keeps only in-frame clones and is missing some. The profile covers about 98,000 clones, with approximately 90% appearing a single time and 0.5% to 0.6% taken by the ten largest. Stated time point: baseline, week 1 (first vaccination visit). Documented treatment: pre-vaccination baseline after standard-of-care therapy. The specimen comprised PBMCs, sampled from a glioma patient treated with radiotherapy, temozolomide or both. The receptors were sampled from a woman between 50 and 59 years old with glioma.

The chain combines TRBV7-2 with TRBJ2-7; tentative D call: TRBD2 (5 bases). The CDR3 has 16 residues. Trimming removed 0 bases from V and 2 bases from J, with 14 bases in between. Germline CDR1 reads SGHTA; CDR2 reads FQGNSA. The CDR3 nucleotides are TGTGCCAGCAGCTTAGCGTCGGGCGGGCTTCCCTACGAGCAGTACTTC. It specifies CASSLASGGLPYEQYF.

The chain is built from TRBV2 and TRBJ2-5; D may be TRBD1 or TRBD2 (5 bases each). The tail of the sequence fits TRBJ2-7 better, so the J call may be wrong. CDR3 length equals 14 residues. The germline gives CDR1 SNHLY, CDR2 FYNNEI. CDR3 region: CATLPGARSYEQYF. Here the CDR3 DNA reads TGTGCCACCCTCCCCGGGGCGAGATCCTACGAGCAGTACTTC.

This sequence joins TRBV6-5 and TRBJ2-7, with 10 bases lining up with TRBD2. The germline V gene encodes CDR1 MNHEY and CDR2 SVGAGI. The J segment lost 4 bases and the V segment lost 5 bases, leaving 8 bases of the junction unmatched. This CDR3 comprises 15 residues. CDR3 sequence (DNA): TGTGCCAGCAGTCGAGCGGGAGGGCAGGGATACGAGCAGTACTTC. It translates to CASSRAGGQGYEQYF.

The chain combines TRBV6-6 with TRBJ2-7; tentative D call: TRBD1 (6 bases). V lost 0 bases and J 5 bases, leaving 8 bases between the germline ends. The CDR3 spans 13 residues. In germline, CDR1 is MNHNY, CDR2 SVGAGI (reference sequence). The CDR3 loop reads CASSYSKGDEQYF. CDR3 sequence (DNA): TGTGCCAGCAGTTACTCGAAGGGGGACGAGCAGTACTTC.

The chain links TRBV18 to TRBJ1-1; the D gene is possibly TRBD1 (6 bases). V was pared by 3 bases and J by 0 bases, with 11 bases between. This CDR3 comprises 15 residues. CDR1 is KGHSH, CDR2 LQKENI, per germline. CDR3 protein: CASSPTGGLNTEAFF. The CDR3 coding sequence is TGTGCCAGCTCACCGACGGGGGGCCTGAACACTGAAGCTTTCTTT.

The chain joins TRBV2 to TRBJ2-7, with D possibly TRBD2 on 6 matching bases. V shed 2 bases and J shed 10 bases, with 12 bases lying between them. The length of the CDR3 is 12 residues. Germline-derived CDR1 and CDR2 are SNHLY and FYNNEI. The CDR3: CASSERRERQYF. CDR3 nucleotides: TGTGCCAGCAGTGAAAGGAGGGAGCGACAGTACTTC. The full variable domain, completed using reference TRBV2 and TRBJ2-7, is EPEVTQTPSHQVTQMGQEVILRCVPISNHLYFYWYRQILGQKVEFLVSFYNNEISEKSEIFDDQFSVERPDGSNFTLKIRSTKLEDSAMYFCASSERRERQYFGPGTRLTVT.

This chain links TRBV7-9 with TRBJ2-3; 8 positions match TRBD2. Germline CDR1 is SEHNR and CDR2 is FQNEAQ (reference sequence). The J segment lost 8 bases and the V segment lost 8 bases, leaving 15 bases of the junction unmatched. CDR3 size: 15 residues. CDR3 nucleotides: TGTGCCAGCGGGGGGATAGCGGGATCTGGTGGTACGCAGTATTTT. Residues: CASGGIAGSGGTQYF.

This rearrangement joins TRBV4-1 to TRBJ1-5; 11 nucleotides align to TRBD1. CDR1 is MGHRA, CDR2 YSYEKL, per germline. The V segment lost 2 bases and the J segment 0 bases; nucleotides outside the gene matches: 9. CDR3 length: 19 residues. DNA of the CDR3: TGCGCCAGCAGCCAAACCTGGACAGGGGGCGCGAGTAGCAATCAGCCCCAGCATTTT. Translation gives CASSQTWTGGASSNQPQHF.

This chain uses TRBV5-1 with TRBJ2-7; 9 bases agree with TRBD1. The CDR3 has 15 amino acids. Looked up from germline, CDR1 is SGHRS and CDR2 is YFSETQ. J gave up 4 bases and V 7 bases, and 12 bases lay outside the gene matches. The CDR3 sequence: CASAPRTGAGYEQYF. The CDR3 DNA follows: TGCGCCAGCGCCCCAAGGACAGGGGCGGGTTACGAGCAGTACTTC.